The clone carrying this TCR beta chain was seen more than once but under ten times. The antigen is unknown. The CDR3 consists of 14 residues. The V gene's germline CDR1 is LGHNA and CDR2 YNFKEQ. V lost 2 bases to trimming and J lost 7 bases, with 11 bases between them. The data originate from a study of Ad26.COV2.S vaccination and SARS-CoV-2 variants. Treatment described: some 20 received Ad26.COV2.S at low or high dose, single or two shots; 5 received placebo; per-sample allocation not given. At day 63 after the first vaccine or placebo injection, samples were drawn. Profiling relied on immunoSEQ multiplex PCR, and the TCRdb table lists in-frame clones only, not all of them. The sample includes approximately 460,000 clones, 80% to 90% of them seen just once. Study-wide results and caveats: Participants given vaccine showed non-spike TCR breadth similar to that of placebo recipients.

The receptor was isolated from a person between 18 and 65 years old who received the Ad26.COV2.S COVID-19 vaccine or a placebo. This rearrangement joins TRBV4-2 to TRBJ2-2; no clear D gene. Specimen: peripheral blood, collected in a trial of Ad26.COV2.S vaccine versus placebo. The DNA for the CDR3 is TGTGCCAGCAGCCAACCGACCCTGGGCGGGGAGCTGTTTTTT. This gives the protein CASSQPTLGGELFF.